This is a list of T cell receptor beta chains from one sample in a study of blood T cell repertoires in COVID-19. Assay: immunoSEQ multiplex PCR; the TCRdb copy retains only in-frame clones and omits some. The table has roughly 190,000 clones, 80% to 90% seen once. What was sequenced was peripheral blood. The origin of the receptors is a man aged 50-59 years with active or convalescent COVID-19. Each CDR3 is given with its conserved first and last residue. D genes are given only for firm matches. Only some rows state a clone size, as once, few, many or a class for expanded clones.

j_call: TRBJ2-3
d_call: NA
v_call: TRBV14
clone_size: NA
cdr3_nt: TGTGCCAGCAGCCACCGAGCAGATACGCAGTATTTT
cdr3_aa: CASSHRADTQYF

j_call: TRBJ2-1
d_call: TRBD2
v_call: TRBV27
clone_size: NA
cdr3_nt: TGTGCCAGCAGGGGCCTAGCGGGACCCAGCTCCTACAATGAGCAGTTCTTC
cdr3_aa: CASRGLAGPSSYNEQFF

j_call: TRBJ2-5
d_call: TRBD1
v_call: TRBV9
clone_size: NA
cdr3_nt: TGTGCCAGCAGCCCCCGGACAGGGCTCATCCAAGAGACCCAGTACTTC
cdr3_aa: CASSPRTGLIQETQYF

j_call: TRBJ2-3
d_call: TRBD1
v_call: TRBV18
clone_size: NA
cdr3_nt: TGTGCCAGCTCAACTCTGATAGCAGGGGGAGATACGCAGTATTTT
cdr3_aa: CASSTLIAGGDTQYF

j_call: TRBJ2-2
d_call: NA
v_call: TRBV28
clone_size: NA
cdr3_nt: TGTGCCAGCAGTTTGGGGCAGGCGAACACCGGGGAGCTGTTTTTT
cdr3_aa: CASSLGQANTGELFF

j_call: TRBJ2-7
d_call: NA
v_call: TRBV6-1
clone_size: few
cdr3_nt: TGTGCCAGCAGTGAGAATAGGGGCGAGCAGTACTTC
cdr3_aa: CASSENRGEQYF

j_call: TRBJ2-7
d_call: TRBD1
v_call: TRBV7-2
clone_size: NA
cdr3_nt: TGTGCCAGCAGCGCGTCCGGGACAGTCACCTACGAGCAGTACTTC
cdr3_aa: CASSASGTVTYEQYF

j_call: TRBJ1-1
d_call: NA
v_call: TRBV5-1
clone_size: NA
cdr3_nt: TGCGCCAGCAGCCCCCCCAACATGGACACTGAAGCTTTCTTT
cdr3_aa: CASSPPNMDTEAFF

j_call: TRBJ1-5
d_call: TRBD1
v_call: TRBV2
clone_size: NA
cdr3_nt: TGTGCCAGCAGTGAAGCGCCGGGACAGATAGTCAGCAATCAGCCCCAGCATTTT
cdr3_aa: CASSEAPGQIVSNQPQHF

j_call: TRBJ1-3
d_call: NA
v_call: TRBV28
clone_size: NA
cdr3_nt: TGTGCCAGCAGTTCGGCAGGAAGCTCTGGAAACACCATATATTTT
cdr3_aa: CASSSAGSSGNTIYF

j_call: TRBJ2-1
d_call: NA
v_call: TRBV11-2
clone_size: NA
cdr3_nt: TGTGCCAGCAGCTTAGTTGGGGGCCCAACCTACAATGAGCAGTTCTTC
cdr3_aa: CASSLVGGPTYNEQFF

j_call: TRBJ1-1
d_call: TRBD1
v_call: TRBV15
clone_size: NA
cdr3_nt: TGTGCCACCAGCCGCCGGACAGGGAACACTGAAGCTTTCTTT
cdr3_aa: CATSRRTGNTEAFF

j_call: TRBJ1-6
d_call: NA
v_call: TRBV5-1
clone_size: NA
cdr3_nt: TGCGCCAGCAGCTTGGCGGAGGGGAGTTATAATTCACCCCTCCACTTT
cdr3_aa: CASSLAEGSYNSPLHF

j_call: TRBJ1-3
d_call: NA
v_call: TRBV6-1
clone_size: NA
cdr3_nt: TGTGCCAGCAGTGATTGGGGGGGGGATTATGGAAACACCATATATTTT
cdr3_aa: CASSDWGGDYGNTIYF

j_call: TRBJ1-5
d_call: NA
v_call: TRBV4-1
clone_size: NA
cdr3_nt: TGCGCCAGCAGCCAAGGAGACAGGAGAAATCAGCCCCAGCATTTT
cdr3_aa: CASSQGDRRNQPQHF

j_call: TRBJ2-1
d_call: TRBD2
v_call: TRBV9
clone_size: NA
cdr3_nt: TGTGCCAGCAGCGTTGCAGGGAGGGACCACAATGAGCAGTTCTTC
cdr3_aa: CASSVAGRDHNEQFF

j_call: TRBJ2-3
d_call: TRBD2
v_call: TRBV2
clone_size: NA
cdr3_nt: TGTGCCAGCAGTGAAGAGAGCGGGGGGGCCATAGATACGCAGTATTTT
cdr3_aa: CASSEESGGAIDTQYF

j_call: TRBJ2-7
d_call: TRBD1
v_call: TRBV5-6
clone_size: NA
cdr3_nt: TGTGCCAGCAGCTTCGGACAGGGCCCCGAGCAGTACTTC
cdr3_aa: CASSFGQGPEQYF

j_call: TRBJ2-1
d_call: TRBD1
v_call: TRBV5-1
clone_size: NA
cdr3_nt: TGCGCCAGCAGCTCCCTCCGGGACAGCAATGAGCAGTTCTTC
cdr3_aa: CASSSLRDSNEQFF

j_call: TRBJ1-1
d_call: NA
v_call: TRBV19
clone_size: NA
cdr3_nt: TGTGCCAGTAGTACCGGGGGGTGGGAGACTGAAGCTTTCTTT
cdr3_aa: CASSTGGWETEAFF

j_call: TRBJ1-1
d_call: NA
v_call: TRBV7-6
clone_size: NA
cdr3_nt: TGTGCCAGCAGCTCAGGGCAGGGGTACACTGAAGCTTTCTTT
cdr3_aa: CASSSGQGYTEAFF

j_call: TRBJ1-5
d_call: TRBD1
v_call: TRBV19
clone_size: NA
cdr3_nt: TGTGCCAGTAACGAGGGGGCCAGCAATCAGCCCCAGCATTTT
cdr3_aa: CASNEGASNQPQHF

j_call: TRBJ2-3
d_call: TRBD2
v_call: TRBV6-6
clone_size: few
cdr3_nt: TGTGCCAGCAGTGTCGGGGGTTCGGGGGGGAATACGCAGTATTTT
cdr3_aa: CASSVGGSGGNTQYF

j_call: TRBJ1-5
d_call: TRBD1
v_call: TRBV7-9
clone_size: NA
cdr3_nt: TGTGCCAGCAGCTCAGGGACAGGGGGCCAGCCCCAGCATTTT
cdr3_aa: CASSSGTGGQPQHF

j_call: TRBJ1-2
d_call: TRBD1
v_call: TRBV7-9
clone_size: NA
cdr3_nt: TGTGCCAGCAGCTCGTGGACAGGAGCTAACTATGGCTACACCTTC
cdr3_aa: CASSSWTGANYGYTF

j_call: TRBJ1-2
d_call: NA
v_call: TRBV11-2
clone_size: NA
cdr3_nt: TGTGCCAGCAGCCGCGGAGGAGGGTCCCGGGGCTACACCTTC
cdr3_aa: CASSRGGGSRGYTF

j_call: TRBJ2-3
d_call: TRBD1
v_call: TRBV9
clone_size: NA
cdr3_nt: TGTGCCAGCACCCGGACAGGGTTTATCGGAGATACGCAGTATTTT
cdr3_aa: CASTRTGFIGDTQYF

j_call: TRBJ1-2
d_call: NA
v_call: TRBV27
clone_size: once
cdr3_nt: TGTGCCAGCAGTGGCGGTCAGGGGGGCTACACCTTC
cdr3_aa: CASSGGQGGYTF

j_call: TRBJ1-1
d_call: TRBD1
v_call: TRBV7-2
clone_size: NA
cdr3_nt: TGTGCCAGCAGCCCTGGGACAGTCAACACTGAAGCTTTCTTT
cdr3_aa: CASSPGTVNTEAFF

j_call: TRBJ2-7
d_call: TRBD1
v_call: TRBV7-6
clone_size: NA
cdr3_nt: TGTGCCAGCAGCCCTCGGACAGGGCCCTCTGGCGAGCAGTACTTC
cdr3_aa: CASSPRTGPSGEQYF

j_call: TRBJ1-2
d_call: NA
v_call: TRBV4-3
clone_size: NA
cdr3_nt: TGCGCCAGCAGCCAAGGGGACACCTATAACTATGGCTACACCTTC
cdr3_aa: CASSQGDTYNYGYTF

j_call: TRBJ2-1
d_call: NA
v_call: TRBV7-9
clone_size: once
cdr3_nt: TGTGCCAGCAGCTTAGCGGCAGGGAGGTCGAATAGTGAGCAGTTCTTC
cdr3_aa: CASSLAAGRSNSEQFF

j_call: TRBJ2-3
d_call: TRBD2
v_call: TRBV7-2
clone_size: NA
cdr3_nt: TGTGCCAGCAGCTCCCGGACTAGCGGGTATACAGATACGCAGTATTTT
cdr3_aa: CASSSRTSGYTDTQYF

j_call: TRBJ2-5
d_call: TRBD1
v_call: TRBV7-2
clone_size: once
cdr3_nt: TGTGCCAGCAGCTCCCTACCGGACAGGGGAACCGAAATAGAGACCCAGTACTTC
cdr3_aa: CASSSLPDRGTEIETQYF

j_call: TRBJ2-5
d_call: TRBD1
v_call: TRBV9
clone_size: NA
cdr3_nt: TGTGCCAGCAGCGCCTCGGGACAGGGGGCGATAGAGACCCAGTACTTC
cdr3_aa: CASSASGQGAIETQYF

j_call: TRBJ2-2
d_call: TRBD1
v_call: TRBV7-2
clone_size: NA
cdr3_nt: TGTGCCAGCATTCTTAGCACAGGGGGGATCGCCGGGGAGCTGTTTTTT
cdr3_aa: CASILSTGGIAGELFF

j_call: TRBJ2-3
d_call: TRBD1
v_call: TRBV9
clone_size: NA
cdr3_nt: TGTGCCAGCAGCGCCTCCGCCGGGACAGGAGCAGATACGCAGTATTTT
cdr3_aa: CASSASAGTGADTQYF

j_call: TRBJ2-6
d_call: TRBD1
v_call: TRBV11-3
clone_size: NA
cdr3_nt: TGTGCCAGCAGCCTCGGACAGGGGGGCTCTGGGGCCAACGTCCTGACTTTC
cdr3_aa: CASSLGQGGSGANVLTF

j_call: TRBJ1-1
d_call: NA
v_call: TRBV6-1
clone_size: NA
cdr3_nt: TGTGCCAGCAGTGAAAACAGCAGAAACACTGAAGCTTTCTTT
cdr3_aa: CASSENSRNTEAFF

j_call: TRBJ2-5
d_call: NA
v_call: TRBV30
clone_size: once
cdr3_nt: TGTGCCTGGAGCCGAGAGACCCAGTACTTC
cdr3_aa: CAWSRETQYF

j_call: TRBJ2-6
d_call: NA
v_call: TRBV11-2
clone_size: NA
cdr3_nt: TGTGCCAGCAGCTTGGAGGGAACTGGGGCCAACGTCCTGACTTTC
cdr3_aa: CASSLEGTGANVLTF

j_call: TRBJ2-1
d_call: TRBD2
v_call: TRBV10-2
clone_size: few
cdr3_nt: TGCGCCAGCAGTGATGATGGGCGGGGGGGTTACAATGAGCAGTTCTTC
cdr3_aa: CASSDDGRGGYNEQFF

j_call: TRBJ2-5
d_call: TRBD1
v_call: TRBV10-1
clone_size: NA
cdr3_nt: TGCGCCAGCAGTGGTGACAGGGGGCGCGAGACCCAGTACTTC
cdr3_aa: CASSGDRGRETQYF

j_call: TRBJ2-7
d_call: NA
v_call: TRBV7-8
clone_size: NA
cdr3_nt: TGTGCCAGCAGCTTAGCGTCCCCAGGGGGGATAAACGAGCAGTACTTC
cdr3_aa: CASSLASPGGINEQYF

j_call: TRBJ2-7
d_call: TRBD1
v_call: TRBV5-1
clone_size: many
cdr3_nt: TGCGCCAGCAGCTTTTCCTCTTCCGCCGGGACAGTCTACGAGCAGTACTTC
cdr3_aa: CASSFSSSAGTVYEQYF

j_call: TRBJ2-3
d_call: NA
v_call: TRBV28
clone_size: NA
cdr3_nt: TGTGCCAGCAGTCCGCCGGGACTCCTGTTAGTAGATACGCAGTATTTT
cdr3_aa: CASSPPGLLLVDTQYF

j_call: TRBJ2-7
d_call: NA
v_call: TRBV15
clone_size: NA
cdr3_nt: TGTGCCACCAGCAGAGATCGGAGCTACGAGCAGTACTTC
cdr3_aa: CATSRDRSYEQYF

j_call: TRBJ1-5
d_call: TRBD1
v_call: TRBV10-2
clone_size: NA
cdr3_nt: TGCGCCAGCAGTGAGTTTGGGACAGGGGATCAGCCCCAGCATTTT
cdr3_aa: CASSEFGTGDQPQHF

j_call: TRBJ2-7
d_call: NA
v_call: TRBV6-1
clone_size: NA
cdr3_nt: TGTGCCAGCAGTGAAAACAGGGTCGCCCCTCGCGAGCAGTACTTC
cdr3_aa: CASSENRVAPREQYF

j_call: TRBJ2-1
d_call: TRBD2
v_call: TRBV6-2/TRBV6-3
clone_size: once
cdr3_nt: TGTGCCAGCAGTTACCCCGTGGGTATAGCGGGAGGATCCTACTCCTACAATGAGCAGTTCTTC
cdr3_aa: CASSYPVGIAGGSYSYNEQFF

j_call: TRBJ1-2
d_call: NA
v_call: TRBV19
clone_size: NA
cdr3_nt: TGTGCCAGTGGTTCCCGAGGGCTCACCGGCTACACCTTC
cdr3_aa: CASGSRGLTGYTF

j_call: TRBJ2-3
d_call: NA
v_call: TRBV12-5
clone_size: NA
cdr3_nt: TGTGCTAGTGGTTTGGGCGGATCCACAGATACGCAGTATTTT
cdr3_aa: CASGLGGSTDTQYF